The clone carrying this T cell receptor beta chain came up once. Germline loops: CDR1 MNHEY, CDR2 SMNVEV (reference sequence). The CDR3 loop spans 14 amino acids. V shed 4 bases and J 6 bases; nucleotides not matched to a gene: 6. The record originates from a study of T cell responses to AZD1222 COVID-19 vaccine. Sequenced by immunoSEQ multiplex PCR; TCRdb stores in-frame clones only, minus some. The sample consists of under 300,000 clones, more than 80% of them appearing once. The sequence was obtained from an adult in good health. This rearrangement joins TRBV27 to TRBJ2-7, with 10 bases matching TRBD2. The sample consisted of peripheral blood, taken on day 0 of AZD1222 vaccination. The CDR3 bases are TGTGCCAGCAGTTCAGCGGGAGGGCCGATCGAGCAGTACTTC. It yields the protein CASSSAGGPIEQYF.